Listed here are 20 T cell receptor beta chains from one sample, sequenced in a study of OX40 agonist ivuxolimab in advanced cancers. The assay was immunoSEQ multiplex PCR, and TCRdb's table has in-frame clones only and misses some. The sample lists around 67,000 clones, approximately 90% seen once, with about 1% in the top ten. This sample comprised CD4+ or CD8+ T cells sorted from blood, obtained in a trial of the OX40 agonist ivuxolimab. All receptors come from an adult with an advanced solid tumor such as melanoma, head and neck, liver or kidney cancer.

This chain links TRBV6-1 with TRBJ1-4; D remains ambiguous. Trimming took 5 bases from V and 8 from J, leaving 15 bases between them. Germline assignment: CDR1 MNHNS and CDR2 SASEGT. The CDR3 runs to 14 residues. The CDR3 region has the DNA TGTGCCAGCAGTTCTCACCCGCTGGAGGAAAAACTGTTTTTT. This codes for CASSSHPLEEKLFF.

In its sample, this clone was seen a few times. The V gene is TRBV14, the J gene TRBJ2-3; a weak D match, TRBD2 (5 bases). The germline V and J ends were trimmed by 4 bases and 4 bases, with 18 bases remaining between them. Germline CDR1 reads SGHDN; CDR2 reads FVKESK. The CDR3 contains 16 residues. CDR3 loop: CASSLPIIGVADTQYF. The CDR3 nucleotides read TGTGCCAGCAGCCTCCCTATTATCGGGGTGGCAGATACGCAGTATTTT.

The V gene is TRBV2, the J gene TRBJ1-1; D gene uncertain. The CDR3 has 15 residues. CDR1 and CDR2 from the germline V gene are SNHLY and FYNNEI. V was shortened by 0 bases and J by 0 bases, with 8 bases between the two germline ends. Here the CDR3 reads CASSEAERMNTEAFF. The CDR3 DNA is TGTGCCAGCAGTGAAGCGGAAAGGATGAACACTGAAGCTTTCTTT.

The rearrangement joins TRBV11-2 to TRBJ2-1, with 9 nucleotides matching TRBD2. CDR3 length equals 15 residues. The V and J ends lost 1 base and 7 bases, in that order; junction bases with no gene match: 5. The germline CDR1 and CDR2 sequences are SGHAT and FQNNGV. This CDR3 is CASSLGSSGSNEQFF. CDR3 nucleotide sequence: TGTGCCAGCAGCTTAGGGAGTAGCGGGAGTAATGAGCAGTTCTTC.

This chain uses TRBV5-4 with TRBJ2-5; D is ambiguous. Near its end, the DNA agrees better with TRBJ2-7, so the J call may be wrong. The CDR3 contains 14 residues. Germline values: CDR1 SGHNT, CDR2 YYREEE (reference sequence). CDR3 residues: CASSFYTHPYEQYF. The CDR3, as DNA: TGTGCCAGCAGCTTTTATACACATCCCTACGAGCAGTACTTC.

J is TRBJ1-5 and V is TRBV19; 8 bases line up with TRBD1. This CDR3 region has 15 residues. Germline trimming cut 7 bases from V and 0 bases from J; bases unmatched to any gene: 5. Germline values: CDR1 LNHDA, CDR2 SQIVND (reference sequence). The DNA of the CDR3 is TGTGCCAGTAACCCCACAGGGGGTAGCAATCAGCCCCAGCATTTT. Translated, it gives CASNPTGGSNQPQHF.

This chain links TRBV5-5 with TRBJ1-1; D is possibly TRBD1 (5 bases). CDR3 length equals 13 residues. From germline, CDR1 is SGHKS and CDR2 YYEKEE (reference sequence). V lost 1 base, J lost 7 bases, and 11 bases lay in between. CDR3 DNA sequence: TGTGCCAGCAGCTTGCGGCCCGGGGGTGAAGCTTTCTTT. Its protein product is CASSLRPGGEAFF.

This sequence joins TRBV5-4 and TRBJ2-4; a weak D match, TRBD2 (5 bases). With 4 bases removed from V and 4 bases from J, the gap between germline ends came to 18 bases. This CDR3 comprises 16 residues. Germline V gives CDR1 SGHNT, CDR2 YYREEE (reference sequence). In DNA form, the CDR3 reads TGTGCCAGCAGCCCAACGTCCAGTCCGGGGAAAAACATTCAGTACTTC. It encodes CASSPTSSPGKNIQYF.

This clone showed up just once. The chain recombines TRBV6-5 with TRBJ2-7; unclear D gene. Germline lookup yields CDR1 MNHEY and CDR2 SVGAGI. The CDR3 is made up of 13 amino acids. Trimming stripped 6 bases from V and 0 bases from J, with 9 bases between. The CDR3 spells CASSPLSSYEQYF. As DNA, the CDR3 is TGTGCCAGCAGCCCCCTCAGCTCCTACGAGCAGTACTTC.

This chain joins TRBV5-1 and TRBJ2-3; D ambiguous. The ends were cut back, 4 bases at V and 3 bases at J, with 12 bases in the middle. CDR1 is SGHRS and CDR2 is YFSETQ in the germline V gene. The CDR3 spans 14 residues. CDR3 bases: TGCGCCAGCAGCCATTCGACTTTGACAGATACGCAGTATTTT. It encodes CASSHSTLTDTQYF.

The chain recombines TRBV6-5 with TRBJ2-7; TRBD1 matches 7 bases. The CDR3 covers 14 residues. Losses at the gene ends were 2 bases for V and 2 bases for J; bases not matched to a gene: 3. The germline V gene encodes CDR1 MNHEY and CDR2 SVGAGI. This CDR3 is CASSYGTATYEQYF. The CDR3 bases are TGTGCCAGCAGTTACGGGACAGCCACCTACGAGCAGTACTTC.

CDR3 coding DNA: TGTGCCAGCCAGGGACAGGGACTTACCGAGCAGTACTTC. It translates to CASQGQGLTEQYF. This rearrangement joins TRBV6-6 to TRBJ2-7; 9 bases align to TRBD1. The germline CDR1 and CDR2 sequences are MNHNY and SVGAGI (reference sequence). Trimming took 8 bases from V and 6 from J; bases not matched to a gene: 8. The CDR3 runs 13 residues.

The sample holds a few counts of this clone. CDR3 region: CAISRQGASETEAFF. CDR3 nucleotide sequence: TGTGCCATCAGTCGACAGGGGGCCTCTGAAACTGAAGCTTTCTTT. The genes are TRBV10-3 and TRBJ1-1; 10 bases fit TRBD1. This CDR3 contains 15 residues. With 5 bases clipped from V and 5 bases from J, the junction kept 8 bases outside the gene matches. Germline assignment: CDR1 ENHRY and CDR2 SYGVKD.

The chain employs TRBV5-1 and TRBJ2-3; 10 positions agree with TRBD2. This CDR3 spans 17 amino acids. Germline V gene lookup returns CDR1 SGHRS and CDR2 YFSETQ. The ends lost 0 bases at V and 3 bases at J; junction bases unmatched: 7. CDR3 amino acids: CASSLEGAGGLTDTQYF. CDR3 bases: TGCGCCAGCAGCTTGGAGGGAGCGGGAGGGCTAACAGATACGCAGTATTTT.

The V and J genes are TRBV28 and TRBJ1-6, with 8 bases aligning to TRBD1. Germline V gives CDR1 MDHEN, CDR2 SYDVKM. Trimming removed 5 bases from V and 10 bases from J; junction bases left unmatched: 7. The CDR3 extends over 14 amino acids. The CDR3 region is CASSQGARGSPLHF. The CDR3 DNA follows: TGTGCCAGCAGTCAGGGGGCCAGGGGATCACCCCTCCACTTT.

This clone came up once. V is TRBV11-2 and J is TRBJ1-4, with a weak D call TRBD1 (5 bases). This CDR3 comprises 14 residues. Germline V CDR1 and CDR2: SGHAT, FQNNGV. Trimming cost V 1 base and J 8 bases, with 11 bases left between them. The CDR3 nucleotides are TGTGCCAGCAGCTTAGGCGGGACGGAAGAAAAACTGTTTTTT. It specifies CASSLGGTEEKLFF.

The chain carries TRBV19 and TRBJ1-2; no definite D call. This CDR3 contains 13 residues. Looked up from germline, CDR1 is LNHDA and CDR2 is SQIVND (reference sequence). V shed 7 bases and J shed 6 bases, with 15 bases lying between them. The chain's CDR3 is CASTYQRDDGYTF. The CDR3 bases are TGTGCCAGTACATATCAAAGGGATGATGGCTACACCTTC.

The V and J genes are TRBV5-4 and TRBJ1-2; a weak D match, TRBD1 (6 bases). Trimming removed 4 bases from V and 4 bases from J, with 17 bases in between. The CDR3 extends over 15 amino acids. Germline CDR1 is SGHNT and CDR2 is YYREEE (reference sequence). CDR3 DNA sequence: TGTGCCAGCAGCCACCGAACAGGGACCGGCTATGGCTACACCTTC. This gives the protein CASSHRTGTGYGYTF.

J is TRBJ2-1 and V is TRBV7-9; tentative D call: TRBD2 (5 bases). CDR3 length: 15 amino acids. The germline CDR1 and CDR2 sequences are SEHNR and FQNEAQ (reference sequence). V dropped 1 base and J dropped 0 bases, with 7 bases sitting between them. The CDR3 DNA sequence: TGTGCCAGCAGCTTAGACCGGGGCTCCTACAATGAGCAGTTCTTC. It encodes CASSLDRGSYNEQFF.

V gene TRBV10-1 combines with J gene TRBJ2-4, with D tentatively TRBD2 (6 bases). CDR1 is WNHNN and CDR2 is SYGVQD in the germline V gene (reference sequence). The CDR3 length is 18 residues. V lost 2 bases to trimming and J lost 0 bases, with 17 bases between them. In DNA, the CDR3 is TGCGCCAGCAGTGAGGAGACTGGGACTCCCGGAGCCAAAAACATTCAGTACTTC. It encodes CASSEETGTPGAKNIQYF.